Given below is one TCR beta chain in context. No antigen is known for it. These data belong to a study of T cells in Graves' hyperthyroidism and ophthalmopathy. Findings of the study overall: Most thyroid clonotypes with frequency above 0.001 were detected in blood.

Germline CDR1 and CDR2: SEHNR and FQNEAQ (reference sequence). V gave up 8 bases and J gave up 7 bases; unmatched junction bases: 12. The CDR3 is 15 amino acids. TCR beta CDR3 region amplification was performed from RNA transcripts. HTBI primers drove first-round RT-PCR of the TCR CDR3. TCRdb reanalysed the multiplex PCR reads using MiXCR and keeps one entry per CDR3 protein. Of more than 250,000 distinct CDR3 sequences listed, nearly 15% are singletons. A patient was excluded if there was uncontrolled infection, other autoimmune disease, pregnancy or lactation. Used for diagnoses were clinical symptoms, serum thyroxine and TRAb, thyroid ultrasound and orbital computed tomography.

The TCR sequence derives from a woman in her fifties or sixties with Graves' hyperthyroidism that later progressed to Graves' ophthalmopathy. The sequencing sample was made of blood. The genes are TRBV7-9 and TRBJ1-4; 8 nucleotides match TRBD1. The CDR3 here is CASGGVRGPREKLFF. Here the CDR3 DNA reads TGTGCCAGCGGGGGGGTCAGGGGGCCTCGTGAAAAACTGTTTTTT.